This T cell receptor (beta chain) originates from a study of OX40 agonist ivuxolimab in advanced cancers. Background on the study: The patients got ivuxolimab, which is an agonistic anti-OX40 (CD134) antibody. Every 2 weeks, patients received ivuxolimab intravenously, dosed at 0.01 to 10 mg/kg.

Germline CDR1 reads SGHNT; CDR2 reads YYREEE (reference sequence). The CDR3 extends over 14 amino acids. The ends were cut back, 2 bases at V and 4 bases at J, with 12 bases in the middle. Only in-frame clones appear in the TCRdb table, and some are missing; sequencing was by immunoSEQ multiplex PCR. The table shows over 55,000 clones, with around 90% occurring only once. The sample consisted of CD4+ or CD8+ T cells sorted from blood, taken in a trial of the OX40 agonist ivuxolimab. The sequence was collected from an adult with an advanced solid tumor such as melanoma, head and neck, liver or kidney cancer. The chain links TRBV5-4 to TRBJ2-5, with unresolved D. As DNA, the CDR3 is TGTGCCAGCAGCTTCGGTGGCCTTTCAGAGACCCAGTACTTC. Translated, it gives CASSFGGLSETQYF.